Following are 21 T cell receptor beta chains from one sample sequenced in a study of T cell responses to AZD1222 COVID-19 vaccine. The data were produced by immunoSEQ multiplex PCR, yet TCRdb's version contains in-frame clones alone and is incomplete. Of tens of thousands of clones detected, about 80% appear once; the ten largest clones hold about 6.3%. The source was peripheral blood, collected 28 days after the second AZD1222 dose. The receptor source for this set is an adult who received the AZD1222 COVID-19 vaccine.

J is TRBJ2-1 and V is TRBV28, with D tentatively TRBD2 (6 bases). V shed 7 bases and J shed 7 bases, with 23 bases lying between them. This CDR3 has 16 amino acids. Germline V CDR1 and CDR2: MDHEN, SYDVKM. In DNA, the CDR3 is TGTGCCAGCACCAAACCCCAGGGCAATCGGGGGAATGAGCAGTTCTTC. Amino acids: CASTKPQGNRGNEQFF.

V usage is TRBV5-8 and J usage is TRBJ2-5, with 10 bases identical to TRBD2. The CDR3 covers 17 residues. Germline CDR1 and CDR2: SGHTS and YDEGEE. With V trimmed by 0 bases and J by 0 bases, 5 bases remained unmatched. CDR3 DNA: TGTGCCAGCAGCTTGGCAATTCTAGCGGGGGACCAAGAGACCCAGTACTTC. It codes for CASSLAILAGDQETQYF.

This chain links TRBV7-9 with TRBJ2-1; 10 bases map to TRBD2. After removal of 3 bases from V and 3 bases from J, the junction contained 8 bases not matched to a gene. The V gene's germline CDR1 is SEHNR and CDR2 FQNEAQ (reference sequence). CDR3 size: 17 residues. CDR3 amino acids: CASSLRSGGAFYNEQFF. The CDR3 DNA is TGTGCCAGCAGCTTGAGGAGCGGGGGGGCGTTCTACAATGAGCAGTTCTTC.

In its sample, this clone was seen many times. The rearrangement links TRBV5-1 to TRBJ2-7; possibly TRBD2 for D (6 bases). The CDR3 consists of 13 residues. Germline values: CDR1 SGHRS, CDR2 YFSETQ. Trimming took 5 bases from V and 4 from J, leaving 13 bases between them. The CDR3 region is CASSPDGGYEQYF. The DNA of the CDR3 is TGCGCCAGCAGTCCGGACGGGGGATACGAGCAGTACTTC.

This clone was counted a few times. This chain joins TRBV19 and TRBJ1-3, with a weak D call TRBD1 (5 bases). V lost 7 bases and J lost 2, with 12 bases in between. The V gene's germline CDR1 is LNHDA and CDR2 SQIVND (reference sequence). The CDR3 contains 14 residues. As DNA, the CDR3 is TGTGCCAGTACTCCTCAGGGAGCTGGAAACACCATATATTTT. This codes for CASTPQGAGNTIYF.

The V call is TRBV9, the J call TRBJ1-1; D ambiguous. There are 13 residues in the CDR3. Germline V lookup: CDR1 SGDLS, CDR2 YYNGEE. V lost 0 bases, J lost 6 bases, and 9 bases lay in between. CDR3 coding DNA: TGTGCCAGCAGCGTAGTGGGAGGTTCTGAAGCTTTCTTT. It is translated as CASSVVGGSEAFF.

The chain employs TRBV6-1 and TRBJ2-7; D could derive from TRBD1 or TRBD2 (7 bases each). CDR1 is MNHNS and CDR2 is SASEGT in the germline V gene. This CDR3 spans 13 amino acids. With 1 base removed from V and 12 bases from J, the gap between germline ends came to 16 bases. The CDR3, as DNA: TGTGCCAGCAGTGAAGACCGAACAGGGGAGGGGTACTTC. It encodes CASSEDRTGEGYF.

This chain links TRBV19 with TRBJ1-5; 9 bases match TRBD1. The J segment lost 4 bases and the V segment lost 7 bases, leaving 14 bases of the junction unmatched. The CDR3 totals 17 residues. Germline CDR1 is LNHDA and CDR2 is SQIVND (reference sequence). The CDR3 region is CASIPRTGERGNQPQHF. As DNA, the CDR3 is TGTGCCAGTATCCCTCGGACAGGGGAAAGGGGGAATCAGCCCCAGCATTTT.

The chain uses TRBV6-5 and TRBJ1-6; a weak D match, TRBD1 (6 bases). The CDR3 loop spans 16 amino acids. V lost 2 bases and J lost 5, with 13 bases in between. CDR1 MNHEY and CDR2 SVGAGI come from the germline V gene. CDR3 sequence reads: CASSYIRRGHNSPLHF. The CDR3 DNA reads TGTGCCAGCAGTTACATTCGGCGGGGGCATAATTCACCCCTCCACTTT.

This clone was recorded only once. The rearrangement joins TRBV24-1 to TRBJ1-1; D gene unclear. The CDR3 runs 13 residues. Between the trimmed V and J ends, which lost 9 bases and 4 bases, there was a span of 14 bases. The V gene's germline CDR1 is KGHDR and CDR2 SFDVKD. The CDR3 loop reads CATSTPWGTEAFF. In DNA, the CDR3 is TGTGCCACCTCGACTCCTTGGGGCACTGAAGCTTTCTTT.

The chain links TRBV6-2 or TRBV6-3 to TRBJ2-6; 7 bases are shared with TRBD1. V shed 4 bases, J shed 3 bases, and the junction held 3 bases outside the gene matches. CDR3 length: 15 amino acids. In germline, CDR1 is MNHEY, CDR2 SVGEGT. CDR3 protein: CASSLQGDGANVLTF. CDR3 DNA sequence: TGTGCCAGCAGTTTGCAGGGGGATGGGGCCAACGTCCTGACTTTC.

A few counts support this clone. As DNA, the CDR3 is TGTGCCAGCAGTGAAGGGGGAGAGGGTGGCTACACCTTC. This gives the protein CASSEGGEGGYTF. The chain couples TRBV6-4 to TRBJ1-2; weak D call: TRBD1 (6 bases). V lost 3 bases to trimming and J lost 7 bases, with 12 bases between them. Germline V gene lookup returns CDR1 MRHNA and CDR2 SNTAGT. The CDR3 extends over 13 amino acids.

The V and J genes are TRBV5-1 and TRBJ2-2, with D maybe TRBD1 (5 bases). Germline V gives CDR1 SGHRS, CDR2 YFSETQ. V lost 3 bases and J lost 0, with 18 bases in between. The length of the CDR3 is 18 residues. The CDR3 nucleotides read TGCGCCAGCAGCTACAATTTTCAGGGTTCCGCGAACACCGGGGAGCTGTTTTTT. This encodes CASSYNFQGSANTGELFF.

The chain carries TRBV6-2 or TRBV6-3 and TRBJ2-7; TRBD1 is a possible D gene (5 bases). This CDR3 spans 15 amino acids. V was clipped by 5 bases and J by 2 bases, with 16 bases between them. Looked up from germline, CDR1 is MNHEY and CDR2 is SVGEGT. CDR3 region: CASSTPQGDAYEQYF. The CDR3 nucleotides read TGTGCCAGCAGTACCCCCCAGGGTGATGCCTACGAGCAGTACTTC.

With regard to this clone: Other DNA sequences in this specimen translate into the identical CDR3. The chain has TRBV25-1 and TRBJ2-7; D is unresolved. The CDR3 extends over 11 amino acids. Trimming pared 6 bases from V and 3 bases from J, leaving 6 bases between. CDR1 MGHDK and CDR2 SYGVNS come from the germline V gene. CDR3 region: CASRIGYEQYF. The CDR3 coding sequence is TGTGCCAGCAGGATCGGCTACGAGCAGTACTTC.

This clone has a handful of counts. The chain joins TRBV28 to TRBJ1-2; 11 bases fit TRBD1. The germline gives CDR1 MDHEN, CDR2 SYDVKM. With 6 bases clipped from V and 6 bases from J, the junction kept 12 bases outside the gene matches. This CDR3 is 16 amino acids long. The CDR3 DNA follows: TGTGCCAGCAGCAGGGACAGGGGGGGCCCTCTCGATGGCTACACCTTC. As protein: CASSRDRGGPLDGYTF.

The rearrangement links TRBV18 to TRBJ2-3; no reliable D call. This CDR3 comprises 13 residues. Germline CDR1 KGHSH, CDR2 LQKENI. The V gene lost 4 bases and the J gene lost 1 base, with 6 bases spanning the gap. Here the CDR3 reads CASSHYGTDTQYF. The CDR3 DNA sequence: TGTGCCAGCTCACACTACGGCACAGATACGCAGTATTTT.

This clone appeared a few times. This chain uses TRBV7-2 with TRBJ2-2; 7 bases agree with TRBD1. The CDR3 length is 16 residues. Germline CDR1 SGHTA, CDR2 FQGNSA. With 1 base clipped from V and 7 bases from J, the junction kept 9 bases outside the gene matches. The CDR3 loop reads CASSLGNRGMHGELFF. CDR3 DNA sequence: TGTGCCAGCAGCTTAGGCAACAGGGGAATGCACGGGGAGCTGTTTTTT.

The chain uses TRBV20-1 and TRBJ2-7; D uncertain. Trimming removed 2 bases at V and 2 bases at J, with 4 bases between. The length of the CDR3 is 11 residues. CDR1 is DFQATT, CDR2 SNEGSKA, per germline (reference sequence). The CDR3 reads CSARTTYEQYF. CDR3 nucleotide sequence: TGCAGTGCTAGAACTACCTACGAGCAGTACTTC.

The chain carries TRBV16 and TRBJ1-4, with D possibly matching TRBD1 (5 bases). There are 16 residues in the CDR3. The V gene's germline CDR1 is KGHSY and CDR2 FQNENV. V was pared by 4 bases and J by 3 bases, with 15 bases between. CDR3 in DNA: TGTGCCAGCAGCCCCACGGGAGGGGTGCCTAATGAAAAACTGTTTTTT. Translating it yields CASSPTGGVPNEKLFF.

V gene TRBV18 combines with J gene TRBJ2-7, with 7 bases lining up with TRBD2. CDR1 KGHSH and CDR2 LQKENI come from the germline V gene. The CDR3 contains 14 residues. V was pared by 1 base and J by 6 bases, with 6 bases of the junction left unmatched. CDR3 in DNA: TGTGCCAGCTCACCACAGGTCAGGGAGGGCGAGCAGTACTTC. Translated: CASSPQVREGEQYF. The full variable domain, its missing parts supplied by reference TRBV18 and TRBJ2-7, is NAGVMQNPRHLVRRRGQEARLRCSPMKGHSHVYWYRQLPEEGLKFMVYLQKENIIDESGMPKERFSAEFPKEGPSILRIQQVVRGDSAAYFCASSPQVREGEQYFGPGTRLTVT.